The 5 T cell receptor beta chains presented below share a single source sample, sequenced in a study of cytomegalovirus exposure and HLA in healthy donors (dated by TCRdb to 2017 to 2019). Receptors were amplified or captured by the immunoSEQ multiplex PCR assay. For the multiplex PCR, a mixture combining 60 forward primers for TCR Vbeta segments and 13 reverse primers for TCR Jbeta segments was used. TCRdb obtained this table from immuneACCESS and retained in-frame rearrangements with V and J assigned. These tables miss some clones; where compared with another copy, unresolved V genes account for less than half of the shortfall, and the remainder is unexplained. A total of roughly 100,000 clones appear in this sample, over 65% of them only once. The top ten clones comprise over 8% of the sample. Sequenced sample: PBMCs. The receptors originated from a man in his forties in good health and CMV-seropositive.

The V and J genes are TRBV29-1 and TRBJ2-4, with a tentative D call TRBD1 (6 bases). This CDR3 is built from 12 residues. Trimming left V 6 bases short and J 12 bases short, with 18 bases between. The germline V gene encodes CDR1 SQVTM and CDR2 ANQGSEA. CDR3 region: CSVTTGMGSQYF. The CDR3 DNA is TGCAGCGTCACAACAGGGATGGGCAGTCAGTACTTC.

About this clone itself: Other nucleotide sequences from this sample produce the same CDR3. This rearrangement joins TRBV6-1 to TRBJ1-1; D is uncertain. This CDR3 contains 13 residues. Trimming removed 3 bases at V and 4 bases at J, with 9 bases between. The germline V gene has CDR1 MNHNS and CDR2 SASEGT. CDR3 nucleotide sequence: TGTGCCAGCAGTGAGGGAGGTTTCACTGAAGCTTTCTTT. This translates into CASSEGGFTEAFF.

The chain's CDR3 is CASSLAMNTEAFF. As DNA, the CDR3 is TGTGCCAGCAGCTTAGCCATGAACACTGAAGCTTTCTTT. The V call is TRBV7-8, the J call TRBJ1-1, with D unresolved. The CDR3 extends over 13 amino acids. The V gene lost 0 bases and the J gene lost 0 bases, with 2 bases spanning the gap. The V gene's germline CDR1 is SGHVS and CDR2 FQNEAQ.

CDR3 DNA sequence: TGTGCCAGCAGTCCTGAAACAGGGACCGGGGAGCTGTTTTTT. Translated: CASSPETGTGELFF. This sequence joins TRBV6-1 and TRBJ2-2, with TRBD1 as a possible D gene (6 bases). This CDR3 region has 14 residues. Germline CDR1 is MNHNS and CDR2 is SASEGT. The V and J ends lost 5 bases and 5 bases respectively, with 12 bases between them.

The table lists this clone with a few counts. V is TRBV5-1 and J is TRBJ1-2; TRBD1 matches 7 bases. Losses at the gene ends were 4 bases for V and 8 bases for J; bases not matched to a gene: 20. There are 17 residues in the CDR3. Germline CDR1 and CDR2: SGHRS and YFSETQ. The CDR3 sequence: CASSLKLSTGTKEGYTF. CDR3 coding DNA: TGCGCCAGCAGCCTTAAACTTTCGACAGGGACCAAAGAAGGCTACACCTTC. Based on the CDR3 plus reference TRBV5-1 and TRBJ1-2, the full variable domain is KAGVTQTPRYLIKTRGQQVTLSCSPISGHRSVSWYQQTPGQGLQFLFEYFSETQRNKGNFPGRFSGRQFSNSRSEMNVSTLELGDSALYLCASSLKLSTGTKEGYTFGSGTRLTVV.